This T cell receptor (beta chain) was observed in a study of T-cell reconstitution after alpha-beta-depleted transplantation in children. Study findings and constraints: Approximately two months post-transplant, alpha-beta T cells reportedly originated from several hundred expanded graft clones. High day-60 TCRbeta diversity in some patients came from surviving recipient T cells and thymic progenitors. T-cell counts and diversity at one year following transplant were attributed mainly to newly produced T cells.

The CDR3 is 19 residues long. Germline trimming cut 3 bases from V and 0 bases from J; bases unmatched to any gene: 7. In the case of this clonotype: Its antigen is currently unknown.

The TCRbeta library was prepared with unique molecular identifiers. TCRdb reanalysed the PCR reads using MiXCR and keeps one entry per CDR3 protein. The profile covers approximately 430,000 distinct CDR3 sequences, with roughly 16% appearing a single time and just under 30% taken by the ten largest. This receptor was taken from a boy in the first two years of life who had a stem cell transplant for Wiskott-Aldrich syndrome, so the T cells may come from the graft donor. Sequenced material: PBMCs, mostly from graft donor cells, taken 360 days after TCRalphabeta/CD19-depleted stem cell transplant. The J gene is TRBJ2-4, the V gene TRBV12-3 or TRBV12-4, with 14 bases matching TRBD2. The CDR3 DNA reads as TGTGCCAGCAGTTTTGGACTAGCGGGAGGTCTCTTAGCCAAAAACATTCAGTACTTC. It encodes CASSFGLAGGLLAKNIQYF.